Below, 19 T cell receptor beta chains from the same sample are listed, as sequenced in a study of cytomegalovirus exposure and HLA in healthy donors. This PCR relied on a set of 60 Vbeta primers and 13 Jbeta primers. The protocol was immunoSEQ multiplex PCR, while the TCRdb copy is restricted to in-frame clones and leaves out a portion. The sample has approximately 100,000 clones, roughly 80% seen once. Specimen: PBMCs. These receptors all come from a female donor in good health and CMV-seropositive.

This rearrangement joins TRBV9 to TRBJ2-2, with D possibly TRBD2 on 6 matching bases. This CDR3 is built from 16 residues. With 0 bases removed from V and 4 bases from J, the gap between germline ends came to 13 bases. Germline CDR1 reads SGDLS; CDR2 reads YYNGEE. CDR3: CASSVDVGRGTGELFF. The CDR3 DNA follows: TGTGCCAGCAGCGTAGACGTAGGGCGGGGCACCGGGGAGCTGTTTTTT.

The chain employs TRBV5-1 and TRBJ2-2; 10 positions match TRBD2. The ends lost 6 bases at V and 6 bases at J; junction bases unmatched: 5. Germline assignment: CDR1 SGHRS and CDR2 YFSETQ. There are 14 residues in the CDR3. The CDR3 nucleotides read TGCGCCAGCATTCCGGGACTAGCGCCCGGGGAGCTGTTTTTT. Translating it yields CASIPGLAPGELFF.

In this sample, this clone turned up once. The chain joins TRBV10-1 to TRBJ2-6; D possibly corresponds to TRBD1 (6 bases). V shed 4 bases and J shed 1 base, with 11 bases lying between them. Germline V gene sequence: CDR1 WNHNN, CDR2 SYGVQD (reference sequence). The CDR3 is 16 residues long. Here the CDR3 reads CASSGRTVSGANVLTF. The CDR3 DNA is TGCGCCAGCAGTGGACGGACAGTATCTGGGGCCAACGTCCTGACTTTC.

V gene TRBV6-6 combines with J gene TRBJ2-1; D may be TRBD2 (7 bases). The CDR3 length is 15 residues. V lost 7 bases and J lost 2, with 15 bases in between. CDR1 and CDR2 from the germline V gene are MNHNY and SVGAGI (reference sequence). CDR3 residues: CASTPRGGAYNEQFF. The CDR3 bases are TGTGCCAGCACTCCGAGAGGGGGGGCCTACAATGAGCAGTTCTTC.

This chain joins TRBV28 and TRBJ1-6, with D tentatively TRBD1 (6 bases). Germline V gives CDR1 MDHEN, CDR2 SYDVKM. Trimming removed 8 bases from V and 11 bases from J, with 22 bases in between. The CDR3 loop spans 15 amino acids. The CDR3 nucleotides read TGTGCCAGCCGCACCAGAGGGGGAGTGGACGCACCCCTCCACTTT. Translation gives CASRTRGGVDAPLHF.

The V and J genes are TRBV7-2 and TRBJ1-1; a possible D gene is TRBD1 (5 bases). The CDR3 is 13 residues long. Trimming shortened V by 4 bases and J by 6 bases, and 12 bases separated the two germline ends. The V gene's germline CDR1 is SGHTA and CDR2 FQGNSA. In nucleotides, the CDR3 is TGTGCCAGCAGCTCCTCTCGACAGTCTGAAGCTTTCTTT. The encoded protein is CASSSSRQSEAFF. Drawing the rest from reference TRBV7-2 and TRBJ1-1, the complete variable domain is GAGVSQSPSNKVTEKGKDVELRCDPISGHTALYWYRQSLGQGLEFLIYFQGNSAPDKSGLPSDRFSAERTGGSVSTLTIQRTQQEDSAVYLCASSSSRQSEAFFGQGTRLTVV.

This sequence joins TRBV5-1 and TRBJ1-5, with no clear D. Between the trimmed V and J ends, which lost 0 bases and 4 bases, there was a span of 8 bases. Germline CDR1 reads SGHRS; CDR2 reads YFSETQ. The CDR3 consists of 14 residues. CDR3: CASSLAGGNQPQHF. The CDR3 DNA is TGCGCCAGCAGCTTGGCGGGAGGTAATCAGCCCCAGCATTTT.

V and J are TRBV7-2 and TRBJ2-7; the D gene is possibly TRBD2 (5 bases). The CDR3 loop spans 15 amino acids. The germline CDR1 and CDR2 sequences are SGHTA and FQGNSA. V lost 4 bases and J lost 3, with 16 bases in between. The CDR3: CASSSRHGAGYEQYF. The CDR3, as DNA: TGTGCCAGCAGCTCAAGACACGGTGCGGGCTACGAGCAGTACTTC.

The chain couples TRBV5-4 to TRBJ1-1; TRBD1 might be the D (5 bases). Germline V gene lookup returns CDR1 SGHNT and CDR2 YYREEE (reference sequence). With 0 bases removed from V and 7 bases from J, the gap between germline ends came to 22 bases. This CDR3 contains 17 residues. CDR3 DNA sequence: TGTGCCAGCAGCTTGGGGGGCAAGACACCGACTCAAAATGAAGCTTTCTTT. This gives the protein CASSLGGKTPTQNEAFF.

This CDR3 is CASSLETAREQYF. The CDR3 DNA follows: TGTGCCAGCAGCTTAGAGACAGCTAGGGAGCAGTACTTC. This sequence joins TRBV7-9 and TRBJ2-7; D perhaps matches TRBD1 (5 bases). The V end was cut by 1 base, the J end by 7 bases, with 11 bases between. Germline assignment: CDR1 SEHNR and CDR2 FQNEAQ (reference sequence). CDR3 length: 13 residues.

The genes are TRBV30 and TRBJ1-1; the match to TRBD1 covers 9 bases. The germline V gene encodes CDR1 GTSNPN and CDR2 SVGIG (reference sequence). CDR3 length equals 15 residues. J was trimmed by 4 bases and V by 5 bases; bases with no gene match: 11. The CDR3, as DNA: TGTGCCTGGCGGACCGGGACAGGGTTATTCACTGAAGCTTTCTTT. It yields the protein CAWRTGTGLFTEAFF.

V and J are TRBV6-5 and TRBJ2-7; tentatively, D is TRBD1 (5 bases). CDR1 MNHEY and CDR2 SVGAGI come from the germline V gene. This CDR3 region has 14 residues. V lost 7 bases to trimming and J lost 2 bases, with 15 bases between them. This CDR3 reads CASTKAGRAYEQYF. The CDR3 region has the DNA TGTGCCAGCACCAAAGCAGGCAGGGCCTACGAGCAGTACTTC.

CDR3 nucleotide sequence: TGTGCCAGCAGCGGGTTTGACAGGGCCCGGTGGTATGGCTACACCTTC. Translation gives CASSGFDRARWYGYTF. The chain couples TRBV5-4 to TRBJ1-2, with 7 bases aligning to TRBD1. CDR1 is SGHNT and CDR2 is YYREEE in the germline V gene (reference sequence). Trimming removed 4 bases from V and 5 bases from J; junction bases left unmatched: 14. The CDR3 extends over 16 amino acids.

The genes are TRBV7-9 and TRBJ1-2; 9 bases map to TRBD1. Germline V CDR1 and CDR2: SEHNR, FQNEAQ (reference sequence). CDR3 length: 16 amino acids. V trimming: 5 bases; J trimming: 8 bases; junction bases outside the gene matches: 15. The CDR3 sequence is CASSPSFLGQGNGYTF. DNA for the CDR3: TGTGCCAGCAGCCCCTCCTTCCTAGGACAGGGGAACGGCTACACCTTC.

This chain links TRBV4-1 with TRBJ2-1, with 12 bases fitting TRBD2. The CDR3 runs 18 residues. Per germline, CDR1 MGHRA and CDR2 YSYEKL. V dropped 4 bases and J dropped 3; count of bases not matched to a gene: 10. CDR3 in amino acids: CASSRRGETSGGYNEQFF. The CDR3 DNA reads TGCGCCAGCAGCCGCCGGGGGGAGACTAGCGGGGGCTACAATGAGCAGTTCTTC.

Here the CDR3 reads CASSTLEAGEQETQYF. As DNA, the CDR3 is TGTGCCAGCAGTACTTTGGAAGCGGGAGAGCAGGAGACCCAGTACTTC. The rearrangement joins TRBV2 to TRBJ2-5, with TRBD2 matching 8 bases. CDR3 size: 16 residues. Germline V gene lookup returns CDR1 SNHLY and CDR2 FYNNEI. The V and J ends lost 5 bases and 5 bases, in that order; junction bases with no gene match: 13. Drawing the rest from reference TRBV2 and TRBJ2-5, the complete variable domain is EPEVTQTPSHQVTQMGQEVILRCVPISNHLYFYWYRQILGQKVEFLVSFYNNEISEKSEIFDDQFSVERPDGSNFTLKIRSTKLEDSAMYFCASSTLEAGEQETQYFGPGTRLLVL.

V usage is TRBV7-2 and J usage is TRBJ2-7; perhaps TRBD1 as D (6 bases). V gave up 5 bases and J gave up 2 bases, with 10 bases separating them. Looked up from germline, CDR1 is SGHTA and CDR2 is FQGNSA. The CDR3 length is 13 residues. DNA for the CDR3: TGTGCCAGCAGCAGAACAGGGACCTACGAGCAGTACTTC. The encoded protein is CASSRTGTYEQYF. Using reference TRBV7-2 and TRBJ2-7 for the parts outside the CDR3, the full variable domain is GAGVSQSPSNKVTEKGKDVELRCDPISGHTALYWYRQSLGQGLEFLIYFQGNSAPDKSGLPSDRFSAERTGGSVSTLTIQRTQQEDSAVYLCASSRTGTYEQYFGPGTRLTVT.

The J gene is TRBJ1-2, the V gene TRBV27; 8 positions agree with TRBD1. The CDR3 is made up of 14 amino acids. The germline CDR1 and CDR2 sequences are MNHEY and SMNVEV (reference sequence). J lost 8 bases, V lost 5 bases, and 10 bases had no gene match. CDR3 sequence reads: CASSVRGRFSGYTF. For the CDR3, the DNA is TGTGCCAGCAGTGTCAGGGGGCGGTTCTCAGGCTACACCTTC.

The J gene is TRBJ2-4, the V gene TRBV6-6; 7 bases map to TRBD1. CDR3 length equals 14 residues. V was clipped by 1 base and J by 7 bases; unmatched bases: 4. Per germline, CDR1 MNHNY and CDR2 SVGAGI (reference sequence). This CDR3 reads CASSYWDRRNIQYF. CDR3 nucleotides: TGTGCCAGCAGTTACTGGGACAGAAGGAACATTCAGTACTTC.